This T cell receptor beta chain is from a study of patients and donors after allogeneic stem cell transplantation. J lost 4 bases, V lost 5 bases, and 10 bases had no gene match. CDR1 and CDR2 (germline): KGHDR, SFDVKD. The CDR3 runs 17 residues. TCRdb re-analysed the RT-PCR reads in MiXCR, keeping a single row per CDR3 protein. The table records over 200,000 distinct CDR3 sequences, roughly two fifths of them present only once. The chain combines TRBV24-1 with TRBJ1-6, with TRBD1 matching over 7 bases. Specimen: blood, either unsorted or a sorted T cell fraction (not recorded which). The source is a human donor who was either an allogeneic HSCT recipient or a stem cell or donor lymphocyte infusion donor (not recorded which). It is not recorded whose cells these are; they may come from a transplant donor. CDR3 protein: CATSANPGQRYNSPLHF. The CDR3 nucleotides read TGTGCCACCAGTGCTAACCCGGGACAGCGGTATAATTCACCCCTCCACTTT.